Sequencing of this T cell receptor beta chain was carried out in a study of shared T cell receptors in the human thymus. Generated by immunoSEQ multiplex PCR, the TCRdb table keeps only in-frame clones and is missing some. This table has some 400,000 clones, roughly 94% appearing once. The CDR3 covers 15 residues. V lost 7 bases, J lost 6 bases, and 11 bases stayed unmatched. Germline values: CDR1 MGHDK, CDR2 SYGVNS. Sample: thymocytes. The chain is built from TRBV25-1 and TRBJ2-1, with TRBD2 matching over 8 bases. The receptor was derived from a human donor. The CDR3 sequence: CASTSTTSGLNEQFF. The CDR3 DNA reads as TGTGCCAGCACCTCTACAACTAGCGGCCTCAATGAGCAGTTCTTC.